The 15 T cell receptor beta chains below come from one sample, sequenced in a study of CD8 T cells in Susac syndrome. Reverse transcription used about 0.45 to 1 ug RNA and random hexamers. TCRdb fed the immunoSEQ multiplex PCR reads into MiXCR, producing one record per CDR3 protein. Of about 22,000 distinct CDR3 sequences detected, around 94% appear once; the ten largest clones hold about 0.29%. The specimen sequenced was CD8+ T cells from PBMCs. These receptors were collected from a human donor in good health.

V is TRBV27 and J is TRBJ1-2; 11 nucleotides line up with TRBD1. The trim removed 8 bases at V and 5 bases at J, leaving 4 bases unmatched. This CDR3 region has 13 residues. The germline CDR1 and CDR2 sequences are MNHEY and SMNVEV (reference sequence). The CDR3 is CASGTGGGYGYTF. The DNA of the CDR3 is TGTGCCAGCGGGACAGGGGGTGGGTATGGCTACACCTTC.

The chain links TRBV11-2 to TRBJ1-1, with a tentative D call TRBD1 (5 bases). Trimming pared 7 bases from V and 0 bases from J, leaving 12 bases between. This CDR3 comprises 14 residues. The germline V gene encodes CDR1 SGHAT and CDR2 FQNNGV. CDR3 region: CASNRGVVNTEAFF. Written as DNA, the CDR3 is TGTGCCAGCAATCGGGGGGTAGTGAACACTGAAGCTTTCTTT.

V and J are TRBV24-1 and TRBJ2-3; D is unclear. From germline, CDR1 is KGHDR and CDR2 SFDVKD. V was clipped by 2 bases and J by 5 bases, with 10 bases between them. The CDR3 sequence is 14 residues long. The CDR3 sequence: CATSDSRLRDTQYF. The CDR3, as DNA: TGTGCCACCAGTGATTCCAGATTGAGAGATACGCAGTATTTT.

The J gene is TRBJ1-5, the V gene TRBV13; no clear D gene. Germline values: CDR1 PRHDT, CDR2 FYEKMQ (reference sequence). The V and J ends lost 0 bases and 0 bases respectively, with 6 bases between them. This CDR3 comprises 15 residues. The CDR3 DNA reads TGTGCCAGCAGCTTAGGGTTCCATAGCAATCAGCCCCAGCATTTT. This gives the protein CASSLGFHSNQPQHF.

This chain connects TRBV27 to TRBJ2-1; perhaps TRBD1 as D (6 bases). The V gene lost 6 bases and the J gene lost 10 bases, with 10 bases spanning the gap. The CDR3 is 11 amino acids. The V gene's germline CDR1 is MNHEY and CDR2 SMNVEV (reference sequence). CDR3 region: CASSYGTEQFF. The CDR3 DNA sequence: TGTGCCAGCAGCTACGGGACAGAGCAGTTCTTC.

The chain recombines TRBV27 with TRBJ2-3, with D unclear. V was clipped by 4 bases and J by 6 bases, with 8 bases between them. CDR3 length equals 12 residues. Germline loops: CDR1 MNHEY, CDR2 SMNVEV (reference sequence). CDR3: CASSSLVDTQYF. The CDR3 DNA is TGTGCCAGCAGTTCACTGGTGGATACGCAGTATTTT.

This sequence joins TRBV4-3 and TRBJ2-7; D gene uncertain. Germline V lookup: CDR1 LGHNA, CDR2 YSLEER. The CDR3 has 15 residues. The V gene lost 0 bases and the J gene lost 3 bases, with 12 bases spanning the gap. The CDR3 DNA reads TGCGCCAGCAGCCAAGATCGGAAACGGATCTACGAGCAGTACTTC. It yields the protein CASSQDRKRIYEQYF.

J is TRBJ1-1 and V is TRBV12-3 or TRBV12-4; D might be TRBD1 (5 bases). The CDR3 is 14 residues long. Deletions cut 5 bases from V and 1 base from J, with 11 bases between. CDR3 bases: TGTGCCAGCAGTCCCCAGGGATCGAACACTGAAGCTTTCTTT. Encoded protein: CASSPQGSNTEAFF.

Written as DNA, the CDR3 is TGTGCCAGCACCTCGCCGGGACAGATACACCCCGGGGAGCTGTTTTTT. Protein product: CASTSPGQIHPGELFF. The genes are TRBV6-2 or TRBV6-3 and TRBJ2-2; TRBD1 matches at 7 bases. The CDR3 spans 16 residues. The V segment lost 7 bases and the J segment 6 bases; nucleotides outside the gene matches: 14. Germline lookup yields CDR1 MNHEY and CDR2 SVGEGT.

CDR3: CASSLQGQPLHF. The CDR3, as DNA: TGTGCCAGCAGTCTACAGGGGCAACCCCTCCACTTT. V is TRBV27 and J is TRBJ1-6; TRBD1 aligns across 7 bases. The CDR3 totals 12 residues. Germline CDR1 is MNHEY and CDR2 is SMNVEV (reference sequence). The junction had 4 bases not matched to a gene; V was cut back by 5 bases and J by 12 bases.

The V gene is TRBV27, the J gene TRBJ1-1; no definite D call. V lost 5 bases to trimming and J lost 5 bases, with 15 bases between them. The length of the CDR3 is 14 residues. CDR1 and CDR2 (germline): MNHEY, SMNVEV (reference sequence). The CDR3 DNA follows: TGTGCCAGCAGTCAGGCAGCCGGATGGACTGAAGCTTTCTTT. Protein product: CASSQAAGWTEAFF.

The CDR3 nucleotides read TGCGCCAGCAGCCCTGGACGAGGGCAAGCTTACACTGAAGCTTTCTTT. This codes for CASSPGRGQAYTEAFF. This sequence joins TRBV4-3 and TRBJ1-1; D is unclear. CDR1 is LGHNA, CDR2 YSLEER, per germline. The V end was cut by 4 bases, the J end by 3 bases, with 18 bases between. The CDR3 is made up of 16 amino acids.

The V call is TRBV29-1, the J call TRBJ2-3; the D call may be TRBD1 or TRBD2 (6 bases each). V was trimmed by 7 bases and J by 4 bases, leaving 18 bases between them. Germline CDR1 and CDR2: SQVTM and ANQGSEA. The CDR3 loop spans 14 amino acids. The CDR3 reads CSAPTMRGADTQYF. The CDR3 coding sequence is TGCAGCGCTCCCACCATGAGGGGGGCAGATACGCAGTATTTT.

This sequence joins TRBV4-1 and TRBJ2-1; possibly TRBD2 for D (6 bases). Germline assignment: CDR1 MGHRA and CDR2 YSYEKL. Trimming left V 1 base short and J 10 bases short, with 17 bases between. CDR3 size: 15 residues. The CDR3 here is CASSQVFLSGREQFF. Written as DNA, the CDR3 is TGCGCCAGCAGCCAAGTGTTCCTTAGCGGACGGGAGCAGTTCTTC.

V gene TRBV3-1 combines with J gene TRBJ2-7; D remains unclear. V was cut by 4 bases and J by 2 bases, with 12 bases left in between. In germline, CDR1 is LGHDT, CDR2 YNNKEL (reference sequence). The CDR3 sequence is 14 residues long. This chain's CDR3 is CASSPRTATYEQYF. CDR3 in DNA: TGTGCCAGCAGCCCGAGGACGGCAACCTACGAGCAGTACTTC.